The source of this TCR beta chain is a study of cytomegalovirus exposure and HLA in healthy donors. Trimming shortened V by 0 bases and J by 4 bases, and 14 bases separated the two germline ends. Germline CDR1 SGHRS, CDR2 YFSETQ. This CDR3 has 15 amino acids. PCR involved 60 Vbeta and 13 Jbeta primers. In the original analysis: Roughly 10 million shared chains were among some 75 million unique TCR beta chains counted in a later analysis. Sequencing was performed with immunoSEQ multiplex PCR; in TCRdb, only in-frame clones are kept and a portion is missing. Clone size and V and J calls were adopted from that table, with D and trimming inferred from the DNA. The table lists over 140,000 clones, approximately 80% of them singletons.

The sample comprised PBMCs. The origin of this receptor is a man between 45 and 60 years old in good health and CMV-seronegative. This rearrangement joins TRBV5-1 to TRBJ2-7; D remains ambiguous. CDR3 in amino acids: CASSLAATPRYEQYF. In DNA, the CDR3 is TGCGCCAGCAGCTTGGCTGCCACCCCTCGGTACGAGCAGTACTTC.